This T cell receptor beta chain derives from a study of blood T cell repertoires in COVID-19. At the level of the study: PBMCs, B-cell-depleted T cells, or T cells provided the cDNA or gDNA that made up the material.

As processed by the authors: Scientists estimated how many nucleated cells there were by amplifying reference gene primers. Generated by immunoSEQ multiplex PCR, the TCRdb table keeps only in-frame clones and is missing some. The V and J calls and the clone size are those of that table, but D and trimming were determined from the DNA. The data show roughly 230,000 clones, roughly 80% seen once. This receptor was obtained from a woman older than 75 with COVID-19, enrolled during active disease. Sequences were obtained from peripheral blood.

The CDR3 loop is CASGWGEDTEAFF. The CDR3 DNA follows: TGTGCCAGCGGGTGGGGAGAGGACACTGAAGCTTTCTTT. The chain uses TRBV7-2 and TRBJ1-1; D is ambiguous. Germline V gene sequence: CDR1 SGHTA, CDR2 FQGNSA. The CDR3 spans 13 residues. Trimming stripped 8 bases from V and 3 bases from J, with 13 bases between.